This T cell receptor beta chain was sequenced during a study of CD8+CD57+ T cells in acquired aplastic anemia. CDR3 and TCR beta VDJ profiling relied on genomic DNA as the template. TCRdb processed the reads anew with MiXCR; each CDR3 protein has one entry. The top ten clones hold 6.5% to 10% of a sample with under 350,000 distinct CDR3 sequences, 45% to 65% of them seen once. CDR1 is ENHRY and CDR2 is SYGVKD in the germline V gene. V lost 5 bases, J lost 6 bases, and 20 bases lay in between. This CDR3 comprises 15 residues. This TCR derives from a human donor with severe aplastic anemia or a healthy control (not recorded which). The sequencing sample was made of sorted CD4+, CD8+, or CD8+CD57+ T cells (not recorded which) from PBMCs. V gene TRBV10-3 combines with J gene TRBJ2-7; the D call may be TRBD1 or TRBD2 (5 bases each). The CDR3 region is CAISPGTSNLGEQYF. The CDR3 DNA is TGTGCCATCAGTCCCGGGACGTCCAACCTTGGCGAGCAGTACTTC.